This T cell receptor (beta chain) was recovered during a study of breast tumors, draining lymph nodes, adjacent tissues. This clonotype was observed at least ten times. Its antigen is undetermined. MiXCR, applied by TCRdb to the multiplex PCR reads, yields one record per CDR3 protein. The sample has around 150,000 distinct CDR3 sequences; approximately 30% are singletons. The CDR3 consists of 13 residues. V dropped 0 bases and J dropped 8 bases, with 8 bases sitting between them. Germline lookup yields CDR1 GTSNPN and CDR2 SVGIG (reference sequence). Study findings and constraints: Data fit most tumor T cells coming from lymph node, expanding in tumor.

The lymph nodes were axillary draining lymph nodes from breast cancer patients. This sequence originates from a female donor with breast cancer. Some clones in this sample may be carry-over from other donors' samples. The sample consisted of axillary lymph node tissue. The chain has TRBV30 and TRBJ1-6; D unclear. The CDR3 loop reads CAWSVLRHSPLHF. CDR3 bases: TGTGCCTGGAGTGTACTTCGACATTCACCCCTCCACTTT.